Shown below are 10 T cell receptor beta chains from a single sample sequenced in a study of blood T cell repertoires in COVID-19 (dated by TCRdb to the early 2020s). Library method: the immunoSEQ multiplex PCR assay. As stored in TCRdb, this immuneACCESS dataset retains in-frame rearrangements with V and J assigned. A fraction of the clones does not appear; measured against another copy, unresolved V genes explain less than half of the discrepancy, and the remainder lacks a known reason. This sample has about 180,000 clones in its table, and around 80% of those were observed once. Approximately 12% of the sample comes from the top ten. Material: peripheral blood. All receptors come from an elderly woman with COVID-19, enrolled during active disease.

The chain has TRBV7-9 and TRBJ2-7; no clear D gene. The CDR3 contains 14 residues. The germline V gene encodes CDR1 SEHNR and CDR2 FQNEAQ (reference sequence). The ends were cut back, 5 bases at V and 2 bases at J, with 13 bases in the middle. The CDR3 protein is CASSPRILPYEQYF. The DNA of the CDR3 is TGTGCCAGCAGCCCGAGGATCCTCCCCTACGAGCAGTACTTC.

The J gene is TRBJ1-3, the V gene TRBV7-9; D may be TRBD1 (6 bases). There are 13 residues in the CDR3. With 1 base removed from V and 11 bases from J, the gap between germline ends came to 12 bases. The germline V gene has CDR1 SEHNR and CDR2 FQNEAQ (reference sequence). In nucleotides, the CDR3 is TGTGCCAGCAGCTTAGGACAGGCGGGTCCCATATATTTT. This codes for CASSLGQAGPIYF.

The chain joins TRBV18 to TRBJ2-5, with 8 bases matching TRBD2. The CDR3 is 15 amino acids. Germline V gene data show CDR1 as KGHSH and CDR2 as LQKENI. V trimming: 5 bases; J trimming: 4 bases; junction bases outside the gene matches: 9. CDR3 sequence: CASSTGAGEAETQYF. In DNA form, the CDR3 reads TGTGCCAGCTCAACAGGAGCGGGAGAGGCAGAGACCCAGTACTTC.

This clone came up once. The V and J genes are TRBV14 and TRBJ1-3, with TRBD1 identical over 10 bases. Trimming took 5 bases from V and 4 from J; bases not matched to a gene: 8. The germline CDR1 and CDR2 sequences are SGHDN and FVKESK. The CDR3 is 16 amino acids. CDR3 amino acids: CASSDYLDRGGNTIYF. In nucleotides, the CDR3 is TGTGCCAGCAGCGACTACTTGGACAGGGGGGGAAACACCATATATTTT.

This clone occurred once. A read error may account for a junction end that differs from germline. The chain couples TRBV2 to TRBJ2-1; 8 bases fit TRBD2. Germline CDR1 and CDR2: SNHLY and FYNNEI. This CDR3 has 18 amino acids. CDR3 in DNA: TGCGCCCGCCGCGGGCGCCTCGCGGGGGGCAGCCCTTGGAATGAGCAGTTCTTC. Translated: CARRGRLAGGSPWNEQFF.

The chain employs TRBV5-6 and TRBJ2-7; 7 nucleotides line up with TRBD2. Looked up from germline, CDR1 is SGHDT and CDR2 is YYEEEE. The CDR3 has 12 amino acids. The V gene end was trimmed by 1 base and the J gene end by 6 bases; junction bases not matched to a gene: 1. CDR3 DNA: TGTGCCAGCAGCTTGCCGGGGGGCGAGCAGTACTTC. It is translated as CASSLPGGEQYF.

V and J are TRBV10-3 and TRBJ2-7; perhaps TRBD2 as D (6 bases). Trimming cost V 3 bases and J 0 bases, with 12 bases left between them. The length of the CDR3 is 15 residues. CDR1 and CDR2 from the germline V gene are ENHRY and SYGVKD. Here the CDR3 DNA reads TGTGCCATCAGTGATGGGACTCGGAGCTCCTACGAGCAGTACTTC. This sequence encodes CAISDGTRSSYEQYF.

The chain carries TRBV27 and TRBJ1-1; D is unresolved. V lost 7 bases and J 0 bases, leaving 9 bases between the germline ends. CDR3 length: 13 amino acids. The germline CDR1 and CDR2 sequences are MNHEY and SMNVEV (reference sequence). The CDR3 loop is CASTDSVNTEAFF. CDR3 sequence (DNA): TGTGCCAGCACCGACTCAGTGAACACTGAAGCTTTCTTT.

This rearrangement joins TRBV15 to TRBJ1-6; TRBD1 is a possible D gene (5 bases). From germline, CDR1 is LNHNV and CDR2 YYDKDF (reference sequence). Between the trimmed V and J ends, which lost 2 bases and 8 bases, there was a span of 19 bases. The CDR3 runs 17 residues. CDR3 loop: CATSRPRAEGMHSPLHF. CDR3 DNA sequence: TGTGCCACCAGCAGACCCCGGGCGGAGGGGATGCATTCACCCCTCCACTTT. Variable domain in full (rest from reference TRBV15 and TRBJ1-6): DAMVIQNPRYQVTQFGKPVTLSCSQTLNHNVMYWYQQKSSQAPKLLFHYYDKDFNNEADTPDNFQSRRPNTSFCFLDIRSPGLGDTAMYLCATSRPRAEGMHSPLHFGNGTRLTVT.

The chain has TRBV5-1 and TRBJ2-1, with 9 bases identical to TRBD2. Germline V gives CDR1 SGHRS, CDR2 YFSETQ. The CDR3 runs to 15 residues. Unmatched junction bases numbered 9, after V lost 3 bases and J lost 8 bases. This chain's CDR3 is CASSSGTSLTDEQFF. In DNA form, the CDR3 reads TGCGCCAGCAGCTCCGGGACTAGCCTGACGGATGAGCAGTTCTTC.